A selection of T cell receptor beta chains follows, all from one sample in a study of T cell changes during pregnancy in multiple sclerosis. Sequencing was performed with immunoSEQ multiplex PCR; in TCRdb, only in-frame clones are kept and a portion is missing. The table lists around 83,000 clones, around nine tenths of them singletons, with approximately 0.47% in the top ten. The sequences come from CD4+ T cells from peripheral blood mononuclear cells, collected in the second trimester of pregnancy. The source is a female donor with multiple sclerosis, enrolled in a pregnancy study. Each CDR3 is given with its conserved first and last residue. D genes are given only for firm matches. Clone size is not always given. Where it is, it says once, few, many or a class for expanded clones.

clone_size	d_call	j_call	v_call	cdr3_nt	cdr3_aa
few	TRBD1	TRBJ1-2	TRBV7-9	TGTGCCAGCAGCTTAGTGGGGACAGCCTATGGCTACACCTTC	CASSLVGTAYGYTF
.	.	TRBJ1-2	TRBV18	TGTGCCAGCTCACAACGGGAGAACTATGGCTACACCTTC	CASSQRENYGYTF
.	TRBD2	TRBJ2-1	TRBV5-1	TGCGCCAGCAGCTTGGGGGGTAGCGGGAGTATAAATGAGCAGTTCTTC	CASSLGGSGSINEQFF
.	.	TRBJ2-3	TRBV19	TGTGCCAGTAGTTTCCTCACAGATACGCAGTATTTT	CASSFLTDTQYF
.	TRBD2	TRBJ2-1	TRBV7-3	TGTGCCAGCAGCTTAGAGTACGGCGGGAGGGCCAGGAATGAGCAGTTCTTC	CASSLEYGGRARNEQFF
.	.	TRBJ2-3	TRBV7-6	TGTGCCAGCAGCTTAGACGCGACTAGCACAGATACGCAGTATTTT	CASSLDATSTDTQYF
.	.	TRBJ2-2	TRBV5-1	TGCGCCAGCAGCTCAGGGGAGGGCACCGGGGAGCTGTTTTTT	CASSSGEGTGELFF
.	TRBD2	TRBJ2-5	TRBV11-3	TGTGCCAGCAGCCCCCCCGGGACTAGCGTTGTCTACTTC	CASSPPGTSVVYF
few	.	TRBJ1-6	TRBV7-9	TGTGCCAGCAGCTTACAGGGATTGGGTAATTCACCCCTCCACTTT	CASSLQGLGNSPLHF
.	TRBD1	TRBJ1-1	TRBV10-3	TGTGCCATCAGTGGAGGACAGGGCCATGAAGCTTTCTTT	CAISGGQGHEAFF
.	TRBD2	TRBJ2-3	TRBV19	TGTGCCAGTAGGAGGGGACTAGCGGGAACAGATACGCAGTATTTT	CASRRGLAGTDTQYF